The rows below give T cell receptor beta chains drawn from one sample of a study of identical twins. TCRdb re-called the 5' RACE reads with MiXCR, one entry per CDR3 protein. The top ten clones hold approximately 0.98% of a sample with under 500,000 distinct CDR3 sequences, around 15% of them seen once. The data also belong to a second study, concerning yellow fever vaccine responses in identical twins.

Sequencing input: CD4+ T cells sorted from blood. These receptors came from a woman aged 18-29 years in good health. Each CDR3 is given with its conserved first and last residue. Fields, in order: D gene, CDR3 length, clone size, J gene, V gene, CDR3 DNA, CDR3 protein. D genes are given only for firm matches. The size of a clone is reported for some rows only, either as once, few or many, or as a class for expanded clones.

d_gene: TRBD2
len: 18
abundance: -
j_gene: TRBJ2-5
v_gene: TRBV10-3
CDR3nt: TGTGCCATCAGTGAGCTGGGACTAGCGGGAGGAGTCCAAGAGACCCAGTACTTC
CDR3aa: CAISELGLAGGVQETQYF

d_gene: -
len: 14
abundance: -
j_gene: TRBJ2-5
v_gene: TRBV12-3/TRBV12-4
CDR3nt: TGTGCCAGCAGTTTTTGGGGTGGGGAAGAGACCCAGTACTTC
CDR3aa: CASSFWGGEETQYF

d_gene: TRBD1
len: 14
abundance: few
j_gene: TRBJ1-2
v_gene: TRBV5-6
CDR3nt: TGTGCCAGCAGCTTGGTTGGACAGGGACTGGACTACACCTTC
CDR3aa: CASSLVGQGLDYTF

d_gene: -
len: 14
abundance: -
j_gene: TRBJ2-5
v_gene: TRBV7-7
CDR3nt: TGTGCTAGCAGCCCAAGCCGGGTCCAAGAGACCCAGTACTTC
CDR3aa: CASSPSRVQETQYF

d_gene: TRBD2
len: 16
abundance: many
j_gene: TRBJ2-1
v_gene: TRBV14
CDR3nt: TGTGCCAGCAGCCTCGCGGGACTAGCGGGATACAATGAGCAGTTCTTC
CDR3aa: CASSLAGLAGYNEQFF

d_gene: -
len: 13
abundance: -
j_gene: TRBJ1-1
v_gene: TRBV20-1
CDR3nt: TGCAGTGCTAGTAGTCCCGGAATAAGTAAAGCTTTCTTT
CDR3aa: CSASSPGISKAFF

d_gene: TRBD2
len: 15
abundance: few
j_gene: TRBJ2-5
v_gene: TRBV20-1
CDR3nt: TGCAGTGCTAGAGGTAGTAGCGGGACCAAAGAGACCCAGTACTTC
CDR3aa: CSARGSSGTKETQYF

d_gene: TRBD1
len: 17
abundance: -
j_gene: TRBJ2-5
v_gene: TRBV28
CDR3nt: TGTGCCAGCAGAGCCGTACCGGGACAGGGGGCCCAAGAGACCCAGTACTTC
CDR3aa: CASRAVPGQGAQETQYF

d_gene: -
len: 12
abundance: many
j_gene: TRBJ2-1
v_gene: TRBV3-1
CDR3nt: TGTGCCAGCAGCCTAGTTAGCAGTGAGCAGTTCTTC
CDR3aa: CASSLVSSEQFF

d_gene: TRBD2
len: 12
abundance: -
j_gene: TRBJ2-1
v_gene: TRBV28
CDR3nt: TGTGCCAGCACCGTCAGGGAGGGTGAGCAGTTCTTC
CDR3aa: CASTVREGEQFF

d_gene: TRBD2
len: 15
abundance: few
j_gene: TRBJ2-1
v_gene: TRBV4-1
CDR3nt: TGCGCCAGCAGCCTTACCGGGACTAGCGTCAATGAGCAGTTCTTC
CDR3aa: CASSLTGTSVNEQFF

d_gene: -
len: 19
abundance: few
j_gene: TRBJ2-3
v_gene: TRBV7-8
CDR3nt: TGTGCCAGCACCGAAAAGGACAGGTTAAAAGCGGGAATCACAGATACGCAGTATTTT
CDR3aa: CASTEKDRLKAGITDTQYF

d_gene: -
len: 13
abundance: many
j_gene: TRBJ1-2
v_gene: TRBV5-1
CDR3nt: TGCGCCAGCAGCTTGGAATCTTACGGCGGCTACACCTTC
CDR3aa: CASSLESYGGYTF

d_gene: -
len: 19
abundance: -
j_gene: TRBJ2-1
v_gene: TRBV6-1
CDR3nt: TGTGCCAGCAGTCAATACAAAACAGGGTGGAGTTCCTCCTACAATGAGCAGTTCTTC
CDR3aa: CASSQYKTGWSSSYNEQFF

d_gene: TRBD2
len: 16
abundance: -
j_gene: TRBJ2-1
v_gene: TRBV20-1
CDR3nt: TGCAGTGCTAGAAAGGCGGGAGGGCTTCTAGAGGGTGAGCAGTTCTTC
CDR3aa: CSARKAGGLLEGEQFF

d_gene: -
len: 17
abundance: many
j_gene: TRBJ2-5
v_gene: TRBV15
CDR3nt: TGTGCCACCAGCAGAGATGTACTACAGGGCCCCCGGGAGACCCAGTACTTC
CDR3aa: CATSRDVLQGPRETQYF

d_gene: TRBD1
len: 15
abundance: few
j_gene: TRBJ2-7
v_gene: TRBV6-2/TRBV6-3
CDR3nt: TGTGCCAGCAGTTCCCTTCTAATCAGGGGGCTCTCGCAGTACTTC
CDR3aa: CASSSLLIRGLSQYF

d_gene: -
len: 14
abundance: few
j_gene: TRBJ1-1
v_gene: TRBV10-3
CDR3nt: TGTGCCATCAACCTAGGGGTCCGGGACACTGAAGCTTTCTTT
CDR3aa: CAINLGVRDTEAFF

d_gene: TRBD2
len: 18
abundance: few
j_gene: TRBJ2-7
v_gene: TRBV3-1
CDR3nt: TGTGCCAGCAGCCAAGAAGGACTAGCGGGACCCTATTCCTACGAGCAGTACTTC
CDR3aa: CASSQEGLAGPYSYEQYF

d_gene: -
len: 14
abundance: few
j_gene: TRBJ2-2
v_gene: TRBV6-5
CDR3nt: TGTGCCAGCAGTTACCACGGACAGTCCGGGGAGCTGTTTTTT
CDR3aa: CASSYHGQSGELFF

d_gene: -
len: 16
abundance: many
j_gene: TRBJ2-1
v_gene: TRBV5-5
CDR3nt: TGTGCCAGCAGCTTCGCACCTAGCTGGGATTACAATGAGCAGTTCTTC
CDR3aa: CASSFAPSWDYNEQFF

d_gene: TRBD1
len: 15
abundance: -
j_gene: TRBJ2-1
v_gene: TRBV27
CDR3nt: TGTGCCAGCAGACCTCAGGGGGCTTTCTACAATGAGCAGTTCTTC
CDR3aa: CASRPQGAFYNEQFF

d_gene: TRBD2
len: 17
abundance: -
j_gene: TRBJ2-7
v_gene: TRBV4-1
CDR3nt: TGCGCCAGCAGCCAATCGGGACTAGCGGGAGGTTCCTACGAGCAGTACTTC
CDR3aa: CASSQSGLAGGSYEQYF

d_gene: -
len: 15
abundance: many
j_gene: TRBJ2-2
v_gene: TRBV5-1
CDR3nt: TGCGCCAGCAGCCGTGAGGAACTGAACACCGGGGAGCTGTTTTTT
CDR3aa: CASSREELNTGELFF

d_gene: TRBD1
len: 14
abundance: -
j_gene: TRBJ1-5
v_gene: TRBV5-1
CDR3nt: TGCGCCAGCAGCGAACAGGGGGGATATCAGCCCCAGCATTTT
CDR3aa: CASSEQGGYQPQHF

d_gene: -
len: 14
abundance: -
j_gene: TRBJ2-7
v_gene: TRBV12-3/TRBV12-4
CDR3nt: TGTGCCAGCAGACCCGACAGGTGGGGAGACGAGCAGTACTTC
CDR3aa: CASRPDRWGDEQYF

d_gene: TRBD1
len: 13
abundance: few
j_gene: TRBJ2-5
v_gene: TRBV12-3/TRBV12-4
CDR3nt: TGTGCCAGCAGACTCAACAGGGGAGAGACCCAGTACTTC
CDR3aa: CASRLNRGETQYF

d_gene: -
len: 15
abundance: few
j_gene: TRBJ2-2
v_gene: TRBV10-3
CDR3nt: TGTGCCATCAGTGGGATTAGTGAGGTGACCGGGGAGCTGTTTTTT
CDR3aa: CAISGISEVTGELFF

d_gene: -
len: 13
abundance: few
j_gene: TRBJ2-7
v_gene: TRBV6-6
CDR3nt: TGTGCCAGCAGCTCGGGATCTGATGGCGAGCAGTACTTC
CDR3aa: CASSSGSDGEQYF